The rows below give T cell receptor beta chains drawn from one sample of a study of cytomegalovirus exposure and HLA in healthy donors. Profiling relied on immunoSEQ multiplex PCR, and the TCRdb table lists in-frame clones only, not all of them. The table lists approximately 150,000 clones, roughly three quarters of them singletons. The sample consisted of PBMCs. Receptor source: a male donor in good health and CMV-seronegative. The CDR3 runs from the conserved cysteine through the conserved F or W. The D gene is left open where the match is weak. Only part of the rows carry a size: once, few, many, or a class if the clone is expanded.

d_call clone_size j_call v_call cdr3_aa cdr3_nt
- - TRBJ1-5 TRBV28 CASSLYNQPQHF TGTGCCAGCAGTCTCTACAATCAGCCCCAGCATTTT
- - TRBJ2-3 TRBV7-2 CASSFNTDTQYF TGTGCCAGCAGCTTTAACACAGATACGCAGTATTTT
TRBD1 few TRBJ2-7 TRBV19 CASSLHAGGSYEQYF TGTGCCAGTAGTCTGCATGCAGGGGGCAGCTACGAGCAGTACTTC
- - TRBJ2-1 TRBV11-2 CASSLDGTAGPQFF TGTGCCAGCAGCCTAGACGGCACGGCGGGGCCGCAGTTCTTC
TRBD1 - TRBJ2-5 TRBV7-7 CASSSQITGAETQYF TGTGCTAGCAGCTCCCAAATAACAGGGGCAGAGACCCAGTACTTC
- - TRBJ1-5 TRBV7-8 CASSSGGDPRSQHF TGTGCCAGCAGCTCAGGAGGGGACCCTCGGTCCCAGCATTTT
- once TRBJ1-4 TRBV30 CAWSLADGEKLFF TGTGCCTGGAGTTTAGCAGATGGTGAAAAACTGTTTTTT
- - TRBJ2-5 TRBV15 CATSARVETQYF TGTGCCACCAGCGCCAGGGTAGAGACCCAGTACTTC
TRBD2 - TRBJ2-3 TRBV7-9 CASRSGLAGARFTDTQYF TGTGCCAGCAGGTCGGGACTAGCGGGGGCCCGCTTCACAGATACGCAGTATTTT
- - TRBJ2-7 TRBV27 CASSLGPTYEQYF TGTGCCAGCAGTTTGGGGCCCACCTACGAGCAGTACTTC
- - TRBJ1-3 TRBV28 CASSPRGAGSGNTIYF TGTGCCAGCAGTCCGCGGGGGGCCGGCTCTGGAAACACCATATATTTT
- few TRBJ1-2 TRBV7-9 CASSFTGVNYGYTF TGTGCCAGCAGCTTCACAGGAGTCAACTATGGCTACACCTTC
- - TRBJ1-5 TRBV4-1 CASSQEPREVGKYSNQPQHF TGCGCCAGCAGCCAAGAACCCAGGGAGGTAGGAAAATATAGCAATCAGCCCCAGCATTTT
TRBD1 - TRBJ1-5 TRBV6-5 CASSYSKGQGPQHF TGTGCCAGCAGTTACTCTAAGGGACAGGGGCCCCAGCATTTT
- - TRBJ2-7 TRBV28 CATSGPYEQYF TGTGCCACCTCAGGTCCCTACGAGCAGTACTTC
- - TRBJ2-7 TRBV20-1 CSARQDNEQYF TGCAGTGCTCGCCAGGACAACGAGCAGTACTTC
TRBD1 - TRBJ1-1 TRBV5-8 CASSPRDRDFDEAFF TGTGCCAGCAGCCCCCGGGACAGGGATTTTGATGAAGCTTTCTTT
- - TRBJ2-5 TRBV6-1 CASSERGKTQYF TGTGCCAGCAGTGAAAGGGGAAAGACCCAGTACTTC
TRBD1 few TRBJ2-3 TRBV7-8 CASSSVPGQGTRQYF TGTGCCAGCAGCTCCGTCCCGGGACAGGGGACGAGGCAGTATTTT
TRBD2 - TRBJ2-7 TRBV10-3 CAISASGLAGDNEQYF TGTGCCATCAGTGCCTCCGGACTAGCGGGAGATAACGAGCAGTACTTC